Detailed here is one T cell receptor beta chain. The data derive from a study of T-cell reconstitution after alpha-beta-depleted transplantation in children. Preparation of the TCRbeta library was carried out with unique molecular identifiers. TCRdb reanalysed the PCR reads using MiXCR and keeps one entry per CDR3 protein. This table holds around 530,000 distinct CDR3 sequences, over 25% found once. The germline gives CDR1 KGHSH, CDR2 LQKENI. This CDR3 contains 14 residues. Trimming left V 1 base short and J 3 bases short, with 6 bases between. The receptor's source is a human donor who donated a stem cell graft to a child with aplastic anemia. The chain has TRBV18 and TRBJ2-2, with unresolved D. The starting material was PBMCs from the stem cell graft donor, obtained from the stem cell graft. CDR3 sequence reads: CASSPLTDTGELFF. The CDR3 bases are TGTGCCAGCTCACCACTAACAGACACCGGGGAGCTGTTTTTT.